This T cell receptor (beta chain) was identified in a study of shared clonotypes between healthy human individuals (dated by TCRdb to 2020 to 2022). At the level of the whole study: Two women and a few men aged 18 to 49 years were included in the cohort. For each donor, CD4 naive and CD4 memory were each given three plates, CD8 naive was given two plates, and CD8 memory was given one plate. Blood TCR repertoires of about 5 healthy adults were deeply sequenced to estimate repertoire size and the extent of clonotype sharing between individuals. To increase sequencing depth and limit assay-specific biases, different laboratories used diverse techniques to prepare libraries and sequence TCR repertoires. Each donor's leukapheresis produced roughly between about 0.8 and 8.9 billion PBMCs.

Using the deep immunoSEQ assay, multiplex PCR amplified TCR CDR3 regions from genomic DNA. Extracted genomic DNA from each cell subset was spread evenly across all wells of several immunoSEQ 96-well plates, with each plate serving as a replicate. Each replicate PCR for sorted subsets received about 200 ng genomic DNA, equal to about 30,000 T cell genomes. Purified libraries were measured with a Qubit 3.0 fluorometer, size-checked on a Bioanalyzer 2100, and measured again with the KAPA Library Quantification kit. A separate single-read 150-cycle Illumina NextSeq 550 flow cell was used to sequence each immunoSEQ 96-well plate. The paper's data handling went like this. Because the immunoSEQ output included only junctional sequences and no quality scores, the filtering could not be the same as the filtering used for full-length reads. To assign V/J genes and CDR3, sequences were annotated using PyIR, a Python wrapper for IgBLAST v1.9, with IMGT germline references. Reads with weak V/J assignments (E-value above 1e-6), missing CDR3, stop codons, out-of-frame junctions, or ambiguous translated residues were removed. V3J clonotypes were defined as sequences sharing the same inferred V gene, J gene, and CDR3 amino acid sequence. Percentage overlap between repertoires was computed as shared unique clonotypes divided by the size of the smaller repertoire. Richness of each repertoire was evaluated using RTK rarefaction, the Chao1 estimator, and Recon v2.1 estimates of unobserved clonotypes. Generation probabilities were computed with OLGA for all TCRbeta clonotypes obtained by the gDNA method from a few donors. TCRdb provides this immuneACCESS table in a form limited to in-frame rearrangements. Some clones are lacking; in checked studies, under half of them reflect an unresolved V gene, and why the rest are absent is not known. The V and J calls and the clone size are those of that table, but D and trimming were determined from the DNA. The sample profile shows over a million clones; about 96% of them were found once. In total, the top ten clones hold roughly 1.2% of the sample.

On this clone: It has no known antigen specificity. Nothing much larger sits one base from this clone, and base qualities are not available.

The donors were healthy, HIV-negative adults with no recently reported acute infections or vaccinations. Every donor was a Caucasian adult living in Nashville, Tennessee, USA. CD4+ T cells were enriched through magnetic negative selection, after which naive cells were positively selected on CD45RA and the remaining negative fraction served as the memory subset. Blood was collected by leukapheresis, and PBMCs were isolated by Ficoll-Histopaque density gradient centrifugation and then cryopreserved in liquid nitrogen vapor phase. Analytical flow cytometry was used to check the purity and quantity of each magnetically sorted T cell population. Genomic DNA was isolated from every sorted fraction and measured by UV absorbance on a Nanodrop 2000c. Study-level results and caveats: Because the study included a small number of donors, the genetic and exposure-history diversity represented was limited. Incomplete sequencing was indicated by rarefaction of sorted-subset datasets, despite the large sequencing depth. Sampling was limited to blood, and TCR repertoires in tissue likely differ from TCR repertoires in blood. Approximately 4.8% of naive CD4, around 3.6% of naive CD8, 2.3% of memory CD4, and 0.35% to 0.4% of memory CD8 clonotypes were shared across four donors. Estimated clonotype richness was generally larger for naive than for memory subsets. Higher generation probabilities were observed for clonotypes shared by all four sorted-subset donors than for non-shared clonotypes. Pairwise subsampling indicated that sequencing depth was expected to affect the degree of clonotype sharing among donors.

The CDR3 starts with the cysteine, ends with the phenylalanine, and has 14 residues. Only the CDR3 DNA is retained, 42 bases long and in frame from the first base. Relative to germline, V is 2 bases shorter and J is 4 bases shorter, with 9 bases between their ends. Taken from the germline V gene, the CDR1 and CDR2 loops are MNHNS and SASEGT. Source material: naive CD4+ T cells sorted from blood. The cell subset or site label on this specimen signifies: CD45RA+ positively selected. The clonotype originates from a man aged 30 to 39 in good health. The chain is encoded by TRBV6-1 joined to TRBJ1-5, with no confident D gene call. CDR3 reads: CASSESFQNQPQHF. The nucleotide sequence is TGTGCCAGCAGTGAATCCTTCCAGAATCAGCCCCAGCATTTT.